These 4 T cell receptor beta chains originate from one sample sequenced in a study of blood T cell repertoires in COVID-19. Here immunoSEQ multiplex PCR was the method, and the copy in TCRdb shows in-frame clones only, minus some. This sample yields approximately 210,000 clones, of which roughly 91% are seen a single time; 7% to 9% belongs to the top ten. Material: PBMCs or T cells enriched from blood (not recorded which). These receptors were obtained from a man between 25 and 39 years old in a cohort exposed to, infected with or recovered from COVID-19 (not recorded which).

This clone appeared once. The J gene is TRBJ2-1, the V gene TRBV9; a weak D match, TRBD1 (5 bases). The CDR3 consists of 14 residues. V was shortened by 6 bases and J by 7 bases, with 17 bases between the two germline ends. Per germline, CDR1 SGDLS and CDR2 YYNGEE. The chain's CDR3 is CASNLRDRMNEQFF. In nucleotides, the CDR3 is TGTGCCAGCAACCTCAGGGATCGAATGAATGAGCAGTTCTTC.

The rearrangement uses TRBV11-3 and TRBJ2-2; the D gene is possibly TRBD2 (6 bases). V gave up 7 bases and J gave up 8 bases, with 14 bases separating them. Looked up from germline, CDR1 is SGHNT and CDR2 is YENEEA. This CDR3 region has 13 residues. The CDR3 bases are TGTGCCAGCACCATCACCCGGGGGGGGGAGCTGTTTTTT. Its translation: CASTITRGGELFF.

V usage is TRBV18 and J usage is TRBJ2-3; 7 bases agree with TRBD1. CDR1 is KGHSH and CDR2 is LQKENI in the germline V gene. V dropped 2 bases and J dropped 3; count of bases not matched to a gene: 20. The CDR3 spans 20 residues. The chain's CDR3 is CASSPVGSTGTAKRTDTQYF. CDR3 bases: TGTGCCAGCTCACCAGTAGGATCGACAGGGACGGCAAAACGGACAGATACGCAGTATTTT. The entire variable domain, with the rest obtained from reference TRBV18 and TRBJ2-3, is as follows: NAGVMQNPRHLVRRRGQEARLRCSPMKGHSHVYWYRQLPEEGLKFMVYLQKENIIDESGMPKERFSAEFPKEGPSILRIQQVVRGDSAAYFCASSPVGSTGTAKRTDTQYFGPGTRLTVL.

This clone was observed a single time. V gene TRBV7-9 combines with J gene TRBJ2-1, with D possibly matching TRBD1 (5 bases). Trimming stripped 4 bases from V and 7 bases from J, with 17 bases between. CDR3 length: 15 amino acids. Germline CDR1 reads SEHNR; CDR2 reads FQNEAQ (reference sequence). As DNA, the CDR3 is TGTGCCAGCAGCTCCCGGGCCCAGGGCCAAAATGAGCAGTTCTTC. It codes for CASSSRAQGQNEQFF.